The sequence of this TCR beta chain was determined in a study of graft-versus-host responses after intestinal transplantation. Looking at the study overall: Every transplant recipient was induced with anti-thymocyte globulin, then maintained on tacrolimus and steroids for two to three years. Study observations and caveats: The recipient marrow held GvH clones, and some of them showed up first in ileum or blood.

The germline CDR1 and CDR2 sequences are SGHKS and YYEKEE (reference sequence). This CDR3 spans 15 amino acids. Trimming removed 2 bases from V and 0 bases from J, with 9 bases in between. Repertoires were generated with immunoSEQ multiplex PCR, while TCRdb's copy carries only in-frame clones and drops some. The sample records under 100,000 clones, about 95% being singletons. Comments on this clone: Its target is not known.

This rearrangement joins TRBV5-5 to TRBJ1-3, with no clear D. This clonotype was obtained from a human donor who was the organ donor for an intestinal transplant. Specimen: unstimulated CD4+ T cells sorted from spleen or lymph node cells, collected before transplant. The CDR3 nucleotides are TGTGCCAGCAGCTTCGCAGTACTCTCTGGAAACACCATATATTTT. It encodes CASSFAVLSGNTIYF.